Listed below are T cell receptor beta chains from one sample, sequenced in a study of STAT5B mutations in CD4+ large granular lymphocyte leukemia. Sequencing was performed with immunoSEQ multiplex PCR; in TCRdb, only in-frame clones are kept and a portion is missing. The sample records some 29,000 clones, roughly three quarters being singletons. The source material was CD4+ T cells from blood buffy coats. All receptors come from a human donor in good health. Both conserved end residues are part of each CDR3. The D gene is left open where the match is weak. Size values are once, few and many counts, or a class for expanded clones, and some rows have none.

v_call	j_call	clone_size	d_call	cdr3_aa	cdr3_nt
TRBV28	TRBJ2-5	once	NA	CASSYYILGETQYF	TGTGCCAGCAGTTATTACATACTAGGAGAGACCCAGTACTTC
TRBV27	TRBJ2-4	once	NA	CASSNHTRDKNIQYF	TGTGCCAGCAGTAACCACACCCGGGACAAAAACATTCAGTACTTC
TRBV19	TRBJ2-6	NA	NA	CASTRATGISGANVLTF	TGTGCCAGTACCCGCGCCACAGGGATCTCTGGGGCCAACGTCCTGACTTTC
TRBV6-5	TRBJ1-4	NA	NA	CASSYSTGRNEKLFF	TGTGCCAGCAGTTACTCTACGGGCCGAAATGAAAAACTGTTTTTT
TRBV5-8	TRBJ2-1	NA	TRBD2	CASSPRLAGFNEQFF	TGTGCCAGCAGCCCCAGACTAGCGGGGTTCAATGAGCAGTTCTTC
TRBV5-5	TRBJ1-5	NA	NA	CASSVDRLDNQPQHF	TGTGCCAGCAGCGTAGACAGGCTTGACAATCAGCCCCAGCATTTT
TRBV2	TRBJ2-1	NA	TRBD2	CASRGTSGSHEQFF	TGTGCCAGCAGAGGGACTAGCGGGAGCCATGAGCAGTTCTTC
TRBV19	TRBJ2-1	few	NA	CASSPSGSSYNEQFF	TGTGCCAGTAGTCCGTCTGGGAGCTCCTACAATGAGCAGTTCTTC
TRBV6-1	TRBJ2-7	NA	NA	CASSEAGGAAYEQYF	TGTGCCAGCAGTGAAGCCGGCGGGGCCGCCTACGAGCAGTACTTC
TRBV2	TRBJ2-2	few	NA	CASSEDMNTGELFF	TGTGCCAGCAGTGAAGACATGAACACCGGGGAGCTGTTTTTT
TRBV9	TRBJ2-1	NA	TRBD1	CASSVGGTGGYNEQFF	TGTGCCAGCAGCGTAGGAGGGACAGGGGGATACAATGAGCAGTTCTTC
TRBV28	TRBJ2-1	NA	NA	CASSYGRGLNEQFF	TGTGCCAGCAGTTACGGGAGAGGGTTAAATGAGCAGTTCTTC
TRBV11-2	TRBJ2-4	NA	TRBD2	CASSPGLANIQYF	TGTGCCAGCAGCCCTGGACTAGCCAACATTCAGTACTTC
TRBV11-2	TRBJ2-2	NA	TRBD2	CASSLDRTGRPGTGELFF	TGTGCCAGCAGCTTAGATAGGACCGGGAGGCCGGGCACCGGGGAGCTGTTTTTT
TRBV12-5	TRBJ2-3	NA	NA	CASGLRGTQYF	TGTGCTAGTGGTTTGCGCGGTACGCAGTATTTT
TRBV5-4	TRBJ1-1	NA	TRBD1	CASSLGDRTYTEAFF	TGTGCCAGCAGCTTGGGGGACAGGACCTACACTGAAGCTTTCTTT
TRBV11-2	TRBJ2-2	NA	NA	CASSLRAGPITGELFF	TGTGCCAGCAGCCTACGGGCGGGCCCTATCACCGGGGAGCTGTTTTTT
TRBV7-9	TRBJ1-4	NA	TRBD1	CASSIGQDLGQLFF	TGTGCCAGCAGCATCGGACAGGATCTCGGGCAACTGTTTTTT
TRBV9	TRBJ1-6	NA	TRBD1	CASSVLTGQGDSPLHF	TGTGCCAGCAGCGTTTTGACCGGACAGGGCGATTCACCCCTCCACTTT
TRBV2	TRBJ2-5	NA	TRBD1	CATRDRGMVETQYF	TGTGCCACCCGGGACAGGGGTATGGTGGAGACCCAGTACTTC
TRBV5-4	TRBJ1-1	NA	NA	CASSPGTLNTEAFF	TGTGCCAGCAGCCCCGGGACACTGAACACTGAAGCTTTCTTT
TRBV5-1	TRBJ1-1	NA	NA	CASSPMGARTEAFF	TGCGCCAGCAGCCCTATGGGGGCACGTACTGAAGCTTTCTTT
TRBV30	TRBJ1-3	NA	NA	CAWSAGNTIYF	TGTGCCTGGAGTGCAGGAAACACCATATATTTT
TRBV7-2	TRBJ1-1	few	NA	CASSLLGPDTEAFF	TGTGCCAGCAGCTTACTAGGGCCGGACACTGAAGCTTTCTTT
TRBV29-1	TRBJ1-2	once	TRBD1	CSVDVGTGGNGYTF	TGCAGCGTTGACGTCGGGACAGGGGGGAATGGCTACACCTTC
TRBV6-5	TRBJ1-6	NA	NA	CASSPAPGQGSPLHF	TGTGCCAGCTCTCCTGCTCCGGGACAAGGGTCACCCCTCCACTTT
TRBV5-4	TRBJ2-7	NA	NA	CASSFAPTIDEQYF	TGTGCCAGCAGCTTTGCCCCAACGATCGACGAGCAGTACTTC
TRBV28	TRBJ2-1	NA	NA	CASRDDEQFF	TGTGCCAGCAGAGACGATGAGCAGTTCTTC
TRBV9	TRBJ2-1	NA	NA	CASSPRRAGPEEQFF	TGTGCCAGCAGCCCACGCCGGGCGGGTCCAGAGGAGCAGTTCTTC
TRBV6-1	TRBJ2-5	NA	NA	CASSAGRGQETQYF	TGTGCCAGCAGTGCCGGGAGAGGCCAAGAGACCCAGTACTTC
TRBV28	TRBJ2-5	NA	NA	CASSLFRPGLGLSQETQYF	TGTGCCAGCAGTTTATTTAGGCCAGGGTTAGGGTTATCCCAAGAGACCCAGTACTTC
TRBV7-2	TRBJ2-1	few	TRBD2	CASSLSSRGLATSQFF	TGTGCCAGCAGCTTAAGTTCAAGAGGACTAGCGACTTCTCAGTTCTTC
TRBV30	TRBJ2-1	NA	TRBD2	CAWGRLAGVINEQFF	TGTGCCTGGGGCCGACTAGCGGGAGTTATCAATGAGCAGTTCTTC
TRBV4-1	TRBJ1-5	few	NA	CASGGHGNQPQHF	TGCGCCAGCGGCGGCCACGGGAATCAGCCCCAGCATTTT
TRBV30	TRBJ1-3	NA	NA	CAWTVANTIYF	TGTGCCTGGACCGTCGCGAACACCATATATTTT
TRBV10-3	TRBJ1-5	few	TRBD1	CAIRAGTEPNQPQHF	TGTGCCATCAGGGCCGGGACAGAACCGAATCAGCCCCAGCATTTT
TRBV5-1	TRBJ2-5	NA	TRBD1	CASSLGAGGWETQYF	TGCGCCAGCAGCTTAGGAGCAGGGGGCTGGGAGACCCAGTACTTC
TRBV30	TRBJ1-1	once	NA	CAWSVLSGNTEAFF	TGTGCCTGGAGTGTACTCAGTGGGAACACTGAAGCTTTCTTT